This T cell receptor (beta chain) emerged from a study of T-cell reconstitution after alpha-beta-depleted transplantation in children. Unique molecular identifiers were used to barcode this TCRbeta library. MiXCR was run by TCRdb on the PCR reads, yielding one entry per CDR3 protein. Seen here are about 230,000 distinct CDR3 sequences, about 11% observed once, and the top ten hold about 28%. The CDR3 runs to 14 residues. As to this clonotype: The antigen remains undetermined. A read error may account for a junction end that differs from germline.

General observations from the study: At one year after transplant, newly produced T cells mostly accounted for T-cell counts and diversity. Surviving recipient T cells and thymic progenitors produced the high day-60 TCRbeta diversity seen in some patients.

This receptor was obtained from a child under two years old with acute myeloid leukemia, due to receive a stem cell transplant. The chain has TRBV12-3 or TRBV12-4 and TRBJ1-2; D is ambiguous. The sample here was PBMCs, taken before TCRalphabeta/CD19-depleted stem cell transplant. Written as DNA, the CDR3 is TGTGCCAGCAGCCTCAGGAGACTCGCTTATGGCGACACCTTC. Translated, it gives CASSLRRLAYGDTF.